These 14 T cell receptor beta chains originate from one sample sequenced in a study of blood T cell repertoires in COVID-19. The table came from immunoSEQ multiplex PCR; TCRdb's copy has only in-frame clones and leaves some out. The data contain approximately 110,000 clones, 65% to 90% of them singletons. The sequenced material came from peripheral blood. These receptors all stem from a man aged 80 or over with acute or convalescent COVID-19.

The chain combines TRBV5-4 with TRBJ2-3; TRBD2 matches 9 bases. The CDR3 is 16 amino acids. Germline V gene data show CDR1 as SGHNT and CDR2 as YYREEE (reference sequence). V lost 4 bases and J lost 6; bases outside the gene matches: 12. CDR3 in DNA: TGTGCCAGCAGCCAAGGGATAGCGGGGGCGGCCGATACGCAGTATTTT. It encodes CASSQGIAGAADTQYF. Looking up the rest from reference TRBV5-4 and TRBJ2-3 gives the full variable domain: ETGVTQSPTHLIKTRGQQVTLRCSSQSGHNTVSWYQQALGQGPQFIFQYYREEENGRGNFPPRFSGLQFPNYSSELNVNALELDDSALYLCASSQGIAGAADTQYFGPGTRLTVL.

The chain combines TRBV5-1 with TRBJ2-1; 8 bases are a match to TRBD1. The CDR3 covers 16 residues. Trimming at V came to 4 bases and at J to 0 bases, leaving 6 bases not matched to a gene. CDR1 and CDR2 from the germline V gene are SGHRS and YFSETQ. The DNA for the CDR3 is TGCGCCAGCAGCCCGCGGACAGGGCGCTCCTACAATGAGCAGTTCTTC. Translation: CASSPRTGRSYNEQFF.

CDR3 DNA: TGTGCCAGCAGCTTACGGCGGTACAATTCACCCCTCCACTTT. This codes for CASSLRRYNSPLHF. This sequence joins TRBV11-2 and TRBJ1-6; no clear D. CDR3 size: 14 residues. Looked up from germline, CDR1 is SGHAT and CDR2 is FQNNGV. Deletions cut 2 bases from V and 7 bases from J, with 9 bases between.

CDR3 amino acids: CASSNQGLPPEAFF. The CDR3, as DNA: TGTGCCAGCAGCAACCAGGGACTGCCGCCTGAAGCTTTCTTT. The genes are TRBV28 and TRBJ1-1, with a possible D match to TRBD1 (5 bases). CDR3 size: 14 residues. Germline assignment: CDR1 MDHEN and CDR2 SYDVKM. V was pared by 6 bases and J by 6 bases, with 17 bases between. Combining the CDR3 with reference TRBV28 and TRBJ1-1 gives the whole variable domain DVKVTQSSRYLVKRTGEKVFLECVQDMDHENMFWYRQDPGLGLRLIYFSYDVKMKEKGDIPEGYSVSREKKERFSLILESASTNQTSMYLCASSNQGLPPEAFFGQGTRLTVV.

The chain has TRBV18 and TRBJ1-2, with a tentative D call TRBD1 (5 bases). Trimming took 1 base from V and 2 from J, leaving 5 bases between them. This CDR3 has 13 amino acids. Germline lookup yields CDR1 KGHSH and CDR2 LQKENI. The chain's CDR3 is CASSPQGNYGYTF. CDR3 coding DNA: TGTGCCAGCTCACCACAGGGGAACTATGGCTACACCTTC.

The rearrangement links TRBV4-3 to TRBJ1-2; D remains ambiguous. Germline-derived CDR1 and CDR2 are LGHNA and YSLEER. Deletions cut 0 bases from V and 5 bases from J, with 7 bases between. The CDR3 contains 13 residues. CDR3 nucleotides: TGCGCCAGCAGCCAAGAGCTCCGGTATGGCTACACCTTC. It is translated as CASSQELRYGYTF.

This chain joins TRBV5-1 and TRBJ1-1; D unresolved. This CDR3 has 16 residues. Per germline, CDR1 SGHRS and CDR2 YFSETQ. Trimming pared 4 bases from V and 3 bases from J, leaving 19 bases between. CDR3 nucleotides: TGCGCCAGCAGCCCTGGGGAGTCCCAGGCCTACACTGAAGCTTTCTTT. It codes for CASSPGESQAYTEAFF.

This clone came up a few times. This chain links TRBV12-3 or TRBV12-4 with TRBJ1-5; no clear D. Trimming removed 4 bases from V and 7 bases from J, with 8 bases in between. The CDR3 is 12 residues long. In DNA, the CDR3 is TGTGCCAGCAGTTCCCTCGGGCAGCCCCAGCATTTT. This translates into CASSSLGQPQHF.

This chain links TRBV28 with TRBJ1-1; D is undetermined. Per germline, CDR1 MDHEN and CDR2 SYDVKM. V was pared by 4 bases and J by 3 bases, with 9 bases between. This CDR3 spans 13 amino acids. This chain's CDR3 is CASSSGWDTEAFF. The CDR3, as DNA: TGTGCCAGCAGTTCGGGATGGGACACTGAAGCTTTCTTT.

The chain has TRBV28 and TRBJ1-3; D call uncertain. Germline V gives CDR1 MDHEN, CDR2 SYDVKM. There are 14 residues in the CDR3. Trimming removed 3 bases at V and 1 base at J, with 7 bases between. CDR3 DNA: TGTGCCAGCAGTTTTGAGGTTTCTGGAAACACCATATATTTT. Protein sequence: CASSFEVSGNTIYF.

The rearrangement uses TRBV21-1 and TRBJ2-1; TRBD2 was called by the table and not checked on the DNA. TRBV21-1 is a pseudogene locus. The CDR3 is 20 residues long. The CDR3: CASSKKSVASGRSSYNEQFF. CDR3 bases: TGTGCCAGCAGCAAAAAAAGCGTGGCTAGCGGGCGTAGCTCCTACAATGAGCAGTTCTTC.

This chain joins TRBV10-2 and TRBJ1-2; TRBD1 agrees at 7 bases. The CDR3 has 13 amino acids. V lost 6 bases, J lost 0 bases, and 1 base stayed unmatched. CDR1 and CDR2 (germline): WSHSY, SAAADI. The CDR3, as DNA: TGCGCCAGCAGGGGACAGACTAACTATGGCTACACCTTC. It is translated as CASRGQTNYGYTF.

The J gene is TRBJ2-1, the V gene TRBV4-2; 14 bases map to TRBD2. With 2 bases clipped from V and 9 bases from J, the junction kept 9 bases outside the gene matches. There are 17 residues in the CDR3. Looked up from germline, CDR1 is LGHNA and CDR2 is YNFKEQ. CDR3 DNA: TGTGCCAGCAGCCAAAGGGGGACTAGCGGGAGACGGACTGAGCAGTTCTTC. It specifies CASSQRGTSGRRTEQFF.

The rearrangement links TRBV18 to TRBJ2-5, with TRBD2 matching over 9 bases. This CDR3 region has 14 residues. After removal of 3 bases from V and 4 bases from J, the junction contained 3 bases not matched to a gene. Looked up from germline, CDR1 is KGHSH and CDR2 is LQKENI. The CDR3 is CASSPTSGIETQYF. Here the CDR3 DNA reads TGTGCCAGCTCACCGACTAGCGGTATAGAGACCCAGTACTTC.